The 18 T cell receptor beta chains presented below share a single source sample, sequenced in a study of Siglec-9 on CD8 T cells in melanoma. The protocol was immunoSEQ multiplex PCR, while the TCRdb copy is restricted to in-frame clones and leaves out a portion. The sample lists 25,000 to 30,000 clones, less than 85% occurring once. Sequences were obtained from Siglec-9- CD8+ T cells sorted from blood. These receptors were taken from a human donor in good health.

The J gene is TRBJ2-3, the V gene TRBV4-1, with TRBD2 matching 9 bases. Germline CDR1 is MGHRA and CDR2 is YSYEKL. Trimming at V came to 1 base and at J to 4 bases, leaving 9 bases not matched to a gene. The CDR3 is 17 residues long. This CDR3 reads CASSQVVRLAASDTQYF. In DNA form, the CDR3 reads TGCGCCAGCAGCCAAGTGGTACGACTAGCGGCCTCAGATACGCAGTATTTT.

The chain is built from TRBV19 and TRBJ1-5, with no clear D. V lost 10 bases and J lost 3, with 7 bases in between. Germline-derived CDR1 and CDR2 are LNHDA and SQIVND (reference sequence). The CDR3 contains 11 residues. The CDR3 region is CATGYNQPQHF. CDR3 nucleotides: TGTGCCACGGGGTACAATCAGCCCCAGCATTTT.

The V call is TRBV4-1, the J call TRBJ2-1, with D hard to call. CDR3 length equals 11 residues. Per germline, CDR1 MGHRA and CDR2 YSYEKL. V was shortened by 6 bases and J by 5 bases, with 5 bases between the two germline ends. CDR3: CASRLNNEQFF. Here the CDR3 DNA reads TGCGCCAGCAGACTGAACAATGAGCAGTTCTTC.

The DNA of the CDR3 is TGTGCCAGCAGTGAACCCAGGGACAAGAACTATGGCTACACCTTC. Its translation is CASSEPRDKNYGYTF. The rearrangement joins TRBV2 to TRBJ1-2; possibly TRBD1 for D (6 bases). CDR1 and CDR2 from the germline V gene are SNHLY and FYNNEI. The length of the CDR3 is 15 residues. V shed 2 bases and J shed 2 bases, with 12 bases lying between them. The variable domain in full, with the rest retrieved from reference TRBV2 and TRBJ1-2, is EPEVTQTPSHQVTQMGQEVILRCVPISNHLYFYWYRQILGQKVEFLVSFYNNEISEKSEIFDDQFSVERPDGSNFTLKIRSTKLEDSAMYFCASSEPRDKNYGYTFGSGTRLTVV.

The chain recombines TRBV4-1 with TRBJ2-7; 8 positions match TRBD1. CDR1 is MGHRA and CDR2 is YSYEKL in the germline V gene. Trimming cost V 5 bases and J 3 bases; bases outside gene matches: 9. The CDR3 extends over 15 amino acids. CDR3: CASSEVRDRGYEQYF. DNA of the CDR3: TGCGCCAGCAGCGAGGTCCGAGACAGGGGCTACGAGCAGTACTTC.

The gene calls are TRBV27 and TRBJ2-1; 8 bases are a match to TRBD2. The CDR3 sequence is 13 residues long. Germline lookup yields CDR1 MNHEY and CDR2 SMNVEV (reference sequence). V shed 4 bases and J 9 bases; nucleotides not matched to a gene: 5. CDR3 protein: CASSSGGGFEQFF. As DNA, the CDR3 is TGTGCCAGCAGTTCGGGGGGGGGCTTTGAGCAGTTCTTC.

V gene TRBV27 combines with J gene TRBJ2-6; no reliable D call. This CDR3 spans 14 amino acids. The V gene lost 3 bases and the J gene lost 0 bases, with 3 bases spanning the gap. The germline gives CDR1 MNHEY, CDR2 SMNVEV (reference sequence). The CDR3 DNA sequence: TGTGCCAGCAGTTTCATCTCTGGGGCCAACGTCCTGACTTTC. It codes for CASSFISGANVLTF.

The table lists this clone with a count of one. The rearrangement links TRBV19 to TRBJ1-4; no reliable D call. Looked up from germline, CDR1 is LNHDA and CDR2 is SQIVND (reference sequence). The CDR3 length is 13 residues. The germline V and J ends were trimmed by 0 bases and 11 bases, with 10 bases remaining between them. The CDR3 nucleotides read TGTGCCAGTAGTATAGAGGTTCCTGAGAAACTGTTTTTT. It specifies CASSIEVPEKLFF.

The V gene is TRBV10-1, the J gene TRBJ1-1; a possible D gene is TRBD1 (6 bases). This CDR3 spans 14 amino acids. Trimming stripped 4 bases from V and 6 bases from J, with 15 bases between. Germline lookup yields CDR1 WNHNN and CDR2 SYGVQD (reference sequence). CDR3 loop: CASSAGYRDPEAFF. CDR3 DNA sequence: TGCGCCAGCAGTGCGGGCTACAGGGACCCTGAAGCTTTCTTT.

The chain combines TRBV19 with TRBJ1-2, with TRBD1 identical over 10 bases. J was trimmed by 4 bases and V by 5 bases; bases with no gene match: 1. This CDR3 has 13 amino acids. CDR1 is LNHDA, CDR2 SQIVND, per germline (reference sequence). The CDR3 is CASSDRGLYGYTF. The CDR3 DNA sequence: TGTGCCAGTAGTGACAGGGGGCTCTATGGCTACACCTTC. Together with reference TRBV19 and TRBJ1-2, the CDR3 gives the full variable domain: DGGITQSPKYLFRKEGQNVTLSCEQNLNHDAMYWYRQDPGQGLRLIYYSQIVNDFQKGDIAEGYSVSREKKESFPLTVTSAQKNPTAFYLCASSDRGLYGYTFGSGTRLTVV.

This clone appeared a few times. V usage is TRBV6-1 and J usage is TRBJ1-1, with TRBD1 as a possible D gene (5 bases). V lost 4 bases and J lost 0, with 15 bases in between. This CDR3 comprises 16 residues. Germline V gene lookup returns CDR1 MNHNS and CDR2 SASEGT. CDR3 DNA: TGTGCCAGCAGTGCTAGTACAGGATCCATGAACACTGAAGCTTTCTTT. Translation gives CASSASTGSMNTEAFF.

The rearrangement uses TRBV19 and TRBJ1-2; no reliable D call. Germline CDR1 is LNHDA and CDR2 is SQIVND (reference sequence). CDR3 length equals 16 residues. The V gene lost 3 bases and the J gene lost 2 bases, with 16 bases spanning the gap. The CDR3 DNA is TGTGCCAGTAGTATTTGGGAACACCCGGTCAACTATGGCTACACCTTC. It codes for CASSIWEHPVNYGYTF.

The V and J genes are TRBV7-7 and TRBJ2-5, with D perhaps TRBD2 (6 bases). The CDR3 extends over 14 amino acids. From germline, CDR1 is SSHAT and CDR2 FNYEAQ (reference sequence). V gave up 4 bases and J gave up 7 bases, with 16 bases separating them. CDR3 region: CASSWDSDWGTQYF. In nucleotides, the CDR3 is TGTGCCAGCAGCTGGGACTCGGACTGGGGGACCCAGTACTTC.

This rearrangement joins TRBV19 to TRBJ1-4; a weak D match, TRBD1 (5 bases). The V gene's germline CDR1 is LNHDA and CDR2 SQIVND (reference sequence). Trimming removed 6 bases at V and 3 bases at J, with 8 bases between. This CDR3 comprises 13 residues. CDR3 loop: CASRQGPNEKLFF. In DNA form, the CDR3 reads TGTGCCAGTAGGCAGGGTCCTAATGAAAAACTGTTTTTT.

This clone was seen more than once but under ten times. The rearrangement joins TRBV10-1 to TRBJ2-3, with D tentatively TRBD2 (5 bases). Germline-derived CDR1 and CDR2 are WNHNN and SYGVQD (reference sequence). The CDR3 totals 15 residues. The V end lost 7 bases, the J end lost 2 bases, and 16 bases lay between the germline ends. CDR3 in DNA: TGCGCCAGCAAAGGGAGCTCCTCATACACAGATACGCAGTATTTT. Amino acid sequence: CASKGSSSYTDTQYF.

There are a few counts of this clone. This chain uses TRBV9 with TRBJ1-2, with 7 bases that match TRBD1. V shed 2 bases and J 4 bases; nucleotides not matched to a gene: 5. This CDR3 has 14 residues. Germline V gene sequence: CDR1 SGDLS, CDR2 YYNGEE. Written as DNA, the CDR3 is TGTGCCAGCAGCGTGACAGGGTCGGGCTATGGCTACACCTTC. It codes for CASSVTGSGYGYTF.

The genes are TRBV16 and TRBJ2-7, with a possible D match to TRBD1 (6 bases). V gave up 0 bases and J gave up 3 bases, with 9 bases separating them. The CDR3 totals 14 residues. The V gene's germline CDR1 is KGHSY and CDR2 FQNENV. The CDR3 DNA reads as TGTGCCAGCAGCCAATCGGCACAGGGCTACGAGCAGTACTTC. Its translation is CASSQSAQGYEQYF.

V and J are TRBV5-6 and TRBJ2-1, with D possibly matching TRBD1 (6 bases). CDR1 SGHDT and CDR2 YYEEEE come from the germline V gene. CDR3 length: 16 residues. Trimming took 4 bases from V and 4 from J, leaving 18 bases between them. The CDR3: CASSPSLGQGYNEQFF. CDR3 nucleotide sequence: TGTGCCAGCAGCCCCTCGCTGGGACAAGGGTACAATGAGCAGTTCTTC. Variable domain in full (rest from reference TRBV5-6 and TRBJ2-1): DAGVTQSPTHLIKTRGQQVTLRCSPKSGHDTVSWYQQALGQGPQFIFQYYEEEERQRGNFPDRFSGHQFPNYSSELNVNALLLGDSALYLCASSPSLGQGYNEQFFGPGTRLTVL.